This T cell receptor (beta chain) is from a study of cytomegalovirus exposure and HLA in healthy donors. The PCR used 60 Vbeta and 13 Jbeta primers. Sequencing was performed with immunoSEQ multiplex PCR; in TCRdb, only in-frame clones are kept and a portion is missing. In the table there are about 57,000 clones, 65% to 85% of which are singletons. This clone was counted between two and nine times. Antigen unknown. Germline loops: CDR1 SGHDT, CDR2 YYEEEE. The CDR3 sequence is 15 residues long. V gave up 4 bases and J gave up 11 bases, with 24 bases separating them. General observations from the study: Follow-up analysis seemed to connect common viral pathogens with several of the most significant clusters identified. Analysis performed later showed TCR beta chains linked to HLA being more clonally expanded than equally common others. It was confirmed in vitro that a few of the CMV-associated chains were specific for CMV antigens.

Sequencing was carried out using PBMCs. The TCR sequence derives from a male donor in good health and CMV-seronegative. V usage is TRBV5-6 and J usage is TRBJ1-1; D is unresolved. This CDR3 reads CASSLRSEGIQPAFF. The CDR3 DNA reads TGTGCCAGCAGCCTGCGCTCTGAGGGAATACAACCGGCTTTCTTT.